The clone carrying this TCR beta chain appeared once. Germline V CDR1 and CDR2: SGHTA, FQGTGA. The CDR3 length is 13 residues. The V gene lost 4 bases and the J gene lost 8 bases, with 12 bases spanning the gap. The data were obtained in a study of blood T cell repertoires in COVID-19. As for the study in general: Sites in the United States, Italy and Spain provided acute and convalescent COVID-19 samples. T cells, B-cell-depleted T cells, or PBMCs provided the cDNA or gDNA that served as material.

Per the study methods: Estimation of nucleated cell counts relied on the amplification of reference gene primers. Assay: immunoSEQ multiplex PCR; the TCRdb copy retains only in-frame clones and omits some. From that table come the V and J calls and clone size; the DNA was used to work out D and trimming. The data hold around 250,000 clones, with almost 85% observed a single time. The gene calls are TRBV7-3 and TRBJ2-4, with D tentatively TRBD2 (5 bases). Sequencing was performed on peripheral blood. The clonotype originates from a man aged 45-60 years with active or convalescent COVID-19. CDR3 in DNA: TGTGCCAGCAGCTCTAGCACTTTCGACATTCAGTACTTC. Translation: CASSSSTFDIQYF.